Below, 13 T cell receptor beta chains from the same sample are listed, as sequenced in a study of PD-1 blockade in classical Hodgkin lymphoma. Time point of the sample: newly diagnosed, previously untreated cHL patient sample. The data were produced by immunoSEQ multiplex PCR, yet TCRdb's version contains in-frame clones alone and is incomplete. Of tens of thousands of clones in the sample, approximately 93% are singletons; the top ten hold approximately 4%. Sequenced: peripheral blood mononuclear cells (PBMCs). These receptors were taken from a human donor with classical Hodgkin lymphoma.

The V and J genes are TRBV5-1 and TRBJ2-3, with D possibly being TRBD2 (5 bases). With 7 bases removed from V and 8 bases from J, the gap between germline ends came to 20 bases. The CDR3 has 14 amino acids. Per the germline V gene, CDR1 is SGHRS and CDR2 is YFSETQ. Here the CDR3 DNA reads TGCGCCAGCGAAACTGGGAGCAGAGAGGGTACGCAGTATTTT. Protein: CASETGSREGTQYF.

There are a few counts of this clone. The chain has TRBV7-2 and TRBJ1-1; no clear D gene. This CDR3 spans 12 amino acids. V gave up 5 bases and J gave up 7 bases, with 11 bases separating them. Germline V gene lookup returns CDR1 SGHTA and CDR2 FQGNSA. CDR3 coding DNA: TGTGCCAGCAGCCTCGTCCGCAATGAAGCTTTCTTT. Its protein product is CASSLVRNEAFF.

The chain employs TRBV6-1 and TRBJ2-7; tentative D call: TRBD1 (7 bases). V lost 7 bases to trimming and J lost 3 bases, with 19 bases between them. CDR1 MNHNS and CDR2 SASEGT come from the germline V gene. This CDR3 comprises 15 residues. Here the CDR3 reads CASMLSRDSNYEQYF. DNA of the CDR3: TGTGCCAGCATGCTCTCGCGGGACAGCAACTACGAGCAGTACTTC.

This chain links TRBV7-6 with TRBJ2-3; D might be TRBD2 (5 bases). V was cut by 0 bases and J by 1 base, with 8 bases left in between. Per germline, CDR1 SGHVS and CDR2 FNYEAQ. The CDR3 extends over 15 amino acids. The CDR3 here is CASSLAGERTDTQYF. CDR3 in DNA: TGTGCCAGCAGCTTAGCCGGGGAGCGCACAGATACGCAGTATTTT.

CDR3 sequence (DNA): TGCGCCAGCAGCTCAGGACTAGTCGCAGATACGCAGTATTTT. This translates into CASSSGLVADTQYF. The chain couples TRBV5-1 to TRBJ2-3; the match to TRBD2 covers 7 bases. CDR3 length: 14 residues. Germline assignment: CDR1 SGHRS and CDR2 YFSETQ. Trimming took 3 bases from V and 4 from J; bases not matched to a gene: 5.

The V and J genes are TRBV7-9 and TRBJ1-4; TRBD1 might be the D (5 bases). CDR1 is SEHNR and CDR2 is FQNEAQ in the germline V gene (reference sequence). Between the trimmed V and J ends, which lost 3 bases and 6 bases, there was a span of 17 bases. The CDR3 runs 16 residues. CDR3 in amino acids: CASSFPHGGRDEKLFF. CDR3 DNA: TGTGCCAGCAGCTTCCCTCACGGGGGACGGGATGAAAAACTGTTTTTT.

The J gene is TRBJ1-6, the V gene TRBV7-9; D is possibly TRBD1 (6 bases). Germline V gives CDR1 SEHNR, CDR2 FQNEAQ (reference sequence). This CDR3 region has 17 residues. V lost 5 bases, J lost 6 bases, and 20 bases lay in between. CDR3 protein: CASSQPGGTFLNSPLHF. CDR3 bases: TGTGCCAGCAGCCAACCCGGGGGGACATTTCTTAATTCACCCCTCCACTTT.

The chain employs TRBV5-8 and TRBJ1-2; 10 bases fit TRBD1. The CDR3 has 16 amino acids. The trim removed 1 base at V and 8 bases at J, leaving 11 bases unmatched. CDR1 and CDR2 from the germline V gene are SGHTS and YDEGEE. This chain's CDR3 is CASSLLGQGIIGGYTF. The CDR3 DNA sequence: TGTGCCAGCAGCTTGTTGGGACAGGGGATTATTGGGGGCTACACCTTC.

The chain links TRBV27 to TRBJ1-4; tentative D call: TRBD1 (6 bases). The V and J ends lost 6 bases and 6 bases respectively, with 17 bases between them. This CDR3 comprises 15 residues. CDR1 is MNHEY, CDR2 SMNVEV, per germline (reference sequence). The CDR3: CASRPGQWLHEKLFF. The CDR3 DNA is TGTGCCAGCAGGCCGGGACAATGGCTCCATGAAAAACTGTTTTTT.

The chain uses TRBV6-6 and TRBJ1-1; D remains ambiguous. The CDR3 length is 14 residues. V lost 0 bases and J lost 2, with 7 bases in between. The germline V gene encodes CDR1 MNHNY and CDR2 SVGAGI (reference sequence). CDR3 DNA: TGTGCCAGCAGTTACTCGGAAGTAAACACTGAAGCTTTCTTT. Amino acids: CASSYSEVNTEAFF.

This chain uses TRBV5-1 with TRBJ2-1; the D gene is possibly TRBD2 (6 bases). CDR3 length equals 16 residues. Germline-derived CDR1 and CDR2 are SGHRS and YFSETQ. V was trimmed by 5 bases and J by 8 bases, leaving 23 bases between them. CDR3 nucleotide sequence: TGCGCCAGCAGTGGAGGGCGGAATGCGCTTGTCGATGAGCAGTTCTTC. Its protein is CASSGGRNALVDEQFF.

This sequence joins TRBV4-3 and TRBJ1-2; the D gene is possibly TRBD1 (5 bases). Germline CDR1 LGHNA, CDR2 YSLEER. The CDR3 contains 15 residues. The ends were cut back, 0 bases at V and 1 base at J, with 9 bases in the middle. In DNA, the CDR3 is TGCGCCAGCAGCCAAGAGGACACATTTAACTATGGCTACACCTTC. It encodes CASSQEDTFNYGYTF.

The genes are TRBV27 and TRBJ1-5, with a weak D call TRBD1 (5 bases). Trimming removed 0 bases from V and 2 bases from J, with 8 bases in between. Germline V gives CDR1 MNHEY, CDR2 SMNVEV (reference sequence). The CDR3 loop spans 15 amino acids. The chain's CDR3 is CASSLSRAGNQPQHF. CDR3 bases: TGTGCCAGCAGTTTATCCAGGGCGGGCAATCAGCCCCAGCATTTT.